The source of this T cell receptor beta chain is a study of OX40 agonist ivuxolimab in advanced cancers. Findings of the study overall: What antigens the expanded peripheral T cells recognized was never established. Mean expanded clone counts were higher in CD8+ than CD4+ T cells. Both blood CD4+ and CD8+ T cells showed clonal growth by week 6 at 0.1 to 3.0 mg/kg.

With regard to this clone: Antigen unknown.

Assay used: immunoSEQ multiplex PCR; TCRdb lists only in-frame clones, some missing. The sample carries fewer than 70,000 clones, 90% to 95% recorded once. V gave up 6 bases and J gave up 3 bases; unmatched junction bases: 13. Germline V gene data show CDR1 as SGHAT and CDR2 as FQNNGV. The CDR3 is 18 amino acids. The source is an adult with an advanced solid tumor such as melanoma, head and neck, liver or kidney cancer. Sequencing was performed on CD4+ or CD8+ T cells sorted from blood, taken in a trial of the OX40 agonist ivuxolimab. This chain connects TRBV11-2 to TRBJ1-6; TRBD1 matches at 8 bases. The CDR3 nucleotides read TGTGCCAGCAGTCAACCGTACCAGGACAGGGACTATAATTCACCCCTCCACTTT. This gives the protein CASSQPYQDRDYNSPLHF.